The 18 T cell receptor beta chains reported below all come from one sample, sequenced in a study of response to subunit inactivated influenza vaccine. TCRdb re-analysed the RT-PCR reads in MiXCR, keeping a single row per CDR3 protein. The table shows some 520,000 distinct CDR3 sequences, with approximately 17% occurring only once. The sample in question was CD4+ T cells sorted from PBMCs, obtained around 2 years after vaccination. These receptors all stem from a man between 50 and 75 years old who received an inactivated influenza vaccine.

The V call is TRBV25-1, the J call TRBJ2-7; 11 bases agree with TRBD1. After removal of 0 bases from V and 7 bases from J, the junction contained 8 bases not matched to a gene. The CDR3 covers 16 residues. Germline loops: CDR1 MGHDK, CDR2 SYGVNS. The CDR3 sequence is CASSEYPGQGAGEQYF. CDR3 sequence (DNA): TGTGCCAGCAGTGAATACCCTGGACAGGGGGCGGGTGAGCAGTACTTC.

This clonotype was seen a few times. This chain joins TRBV9 and TRBJ2-7; 7 bases are a match to TRBD2. The length of the CDR3 is 17 residues. V was pared by 0 bases and J by 9 bases, with 18 bases of the junction left unmatched. The V gene's germline CDR1 is SGDLS and CDR2 YYNGEE. CDR3: CASSVGGAASGRKVQYF. The CDR3 region has the DNA TGTGCCAGCAGCGTAGGAGGGGCGGCTAGCGGAAGAAAAGTGCAGTACTTC.

Details on this clonotype: The junction does not match germline at one end; this may be a read error. This chain connects TRBV7-2 to TRBJ2-3, with TRBD1 matching 10 bases. The germline V gene encodes CDR1 SGHTA and CDR2 FQGNSA. This CDR3 has 15 residues. The CDR3 nucleotides are TGCGCTACCAAGGGACAGGGGTGGGGCACAGATACGCAGTATTTT. The encoded protein is CATKGQGWGTDTQYF.

The chain has TRBV19 and TRBJ2-1; TRBD2 matches at 14 bases. This CDR3 is built from 15 residues. V lost 5 bases, J lost 6 bases, and 3 bases stayed unmatched. Per the germline V gene, CDR1 is LNHDA and CDR2 is SQIVND (reference sequence). The CDR3 sequence is CASSGLAGGVNEQFF. DNA of the CDR3: TGTGCCAGTAGTGGACTAGCGGGGGGTGTCAATGAGCAGTTCTTC.

In this sample, this clonotype turned up many times. The J gene is TRBJ2-7, the V gene TRBV3-1; 12 positions match TRBD2. The CDR3 spans 14 residues. Per germline, CDR1 LGHDT and CDR2 YNNKEL (reference sequence). With 1 base clipped from V and 6 bases from J, the junction kept 1 base outside the gene matches. In DNA, the CDR3 is TGTGCCAGCAGCCAAGGACTAGCGGGAGTCGAGCAGTACTTC. Translation gives CASSQGLAGVEQYF.

The chain joins TRBV5-1 to TRBJ2-1, with D perhaps TRBD1 or TRBD2 (5 bases each). This CDR3 has 15 residues. Germline V gene sequence: CDR1 SGHRS, CDR2 YFSETQ. The V end was cut by 0 bases, the J end by 7 bases, with 14 bases between. The CDR3 nucleotides are TGCGCCAGCAGCTTGGGGGACCAGGACCGAAATGAGCAGTTCTTC. It translates to CASSLGDQDRNEQFF.

The genes are TRBV7-8 and TRBJ2-2; a weak D match, TRBD2 (5 bases). The length of the CDR3 is 14 residues. CDR1 and CDR2 from the germline V gene are SGHVS and FQNEAQ. Deletions cut 3 bases from V and 6 bases from J, with 11 bases between. The DNA for the CDR3 is TGTGCCAGCAGCTTGCCGAGGGCCCCCGGGGAGCTGTTTTTT. Its translation is CASSLPRAPGELFF.

The chain links TRBV5-1 to TRBJ2-3; 10 positions agree with TRBD2. Germline V gene sequence: CDR1 SGHRS, CDR2 YFSETQ. The junction had 5 bases not matched to a gene; V was cut back by 5 bases and J by 2 bases. CDR3 length: 15 residues. CDR3 sequence: CASRRTSGFTDTQYF. CDR3 DNA: TGCGCCAGCAGGAGGACTAGCGGCTTCACAGATACGCAGTATTTT.

The rearrangement joins TRBV5-1 to TRBJ1-4, with D perhaps TRBD1 (6 bases). Germline V gene sequence: CDR1 SGHRS, CDR2 YFSETQ. Trimming shortened V by 3 bases and J by 5 bases, and 11 bases separated the two germline ends. The CDR3 runs 14 residues. The DNA of the CDR3 is TGCGCCAGCAGCTACGGGACATCAAATGAAAAACTGTTTTTT. Translation: CASSYGTSNEKLFF.

This clonotype has a handful of counts. The chain uses TRBV20-1 and TRBJ2-5, with D perhaps assigned TRBD1 or TRBD2 (5 bases each). The CDR3 is 12 residues long. V lost 6 bases and J 1 base, leaving 9 bases between the germline ends. Germline V gene sequence: CDR1 DFQATT, CDR2 SNEGSKA (reference sequence). The CDR3 nucleotides are TGCAGTGCCGGGGCAGTCCAAGAGACCCAGTACTTC. The encoded protein is CSAGAVQETQYF.

This clonotype was seen repeatedly, ten times or more. The gene calls are TRBV6-6 and TRBJ1-5; D ambiguous. V was pared by 0 bases and J by 7 bases, with 4 bases between. The CDR3 sequence is 12 residues long. Per germline, CDR1 MNHNY and CDR2 SVGAGI (reference sequence). CDR3 nucleotides: TGTGCCAGCAGTTACTCGGGACAGCCCCAGCATTTT. This gives the protein CASSYSGQPQHF.

The chain employs TRBV29-1 and TRBJ2-3; TRBD2 might be the D (5 bases). Trimming pared 4 bases from V and 4 bases from J, leaving 15 bases between. Germline V lookup: CDR1 SQVTM, CDR2 ANQGSEA. The CDR3 covers 14 residues. The CDR3 sequence is CSVAVISEADTQYF. The CDR3 DNA is TGCAGCGTTGCTGTTATCTCGGAGGCAGATACGCAGTATTTT.

This clonotype was seen only a few times. The chain couples TRBV16 to TRBJ2-7; no reliable D call. Trimming shortened V by 2 bases and J by 4 bases, and 9 bases separated the two germline ends. The CDR3 loop spans 13 amino acids. The germline gives CDR1 KGHSY, CDR2 FQNENV. Here the CDR3 reads CASSQLGKYEQYF. DNA for the CDR3: TGTGCCAGCAGCCAACTGGGGAAGTACGAGCAGTACTTC.

The chain is built from TRBV4-2 and TRBJ2-1, with D uncertain. With 1 base removed from V and 3 bases from J, the gap between germline ends came to 13 bases. Germline lookup yields CDR1 LGHNA and CDR2 YNFKEQ. CDR3 size: 16 residues. This CDR3 reads CASSQGIGTSYNEQFF. In DNA form, the CDR3 reads TGTGCCAGCAGCCAAGGGATCGGTACGAGCTACAATGAGCAGTTCTTC.

This clonotype was seen once. This CDR3 reads CATTGTANTGELFF. CDR3 nucleotides: TGTGCCACTACCGGGACAGCGAACACCGGGGAGCTGTTTTTT. V gene TRBV27 combines with J gene TRBJ2-2, with TRBD1 identical over 7 bases. With V trimmed by 10 bases and J by 0 bases, 5 bases remained unmatched. The CDR3 runs to 14 residues. From germline, CDR1 is MNHEY and CDR2 SMNVEV (reference sequence).

The gene calls are TRBV6-2 or TRBV6-3 and TRBJ2-5, with TRBD2 matching 10 bases. CDR3 size: 17 residues. The ends lost 5 bases at V and 0 bases at J; junction bases unmatched: 9. CDR1 is MNHEY, CDR2 SVGEGT, per germline. This CDR3 is CASSRPLGLADQETQYF. The CDR3 nucleotides are TGTGCCAGCAGTCGGCCTTTAGGACTAGCGGACCAAGAGACCCAGTACTTC.

The V and J genes are TRBV6-5 and TRBJ1-6; D call uncertain. The CDR3 has 12 amino acids. Trimming stripped 5 bases from V and 10 bases from J, with 9 bases between. Germline lookup yields CDR1 MNHEY and CDR2 SVGAGI. CDR3 region: CASSPRVSPLHF. The CDR3 nucleotides are TGTGCCAGCAGTCCCCGGGTCTCACCCCTCCACTTT.

A few counts support this clonotype. The chain links TRBV5-6 to TRBJ1-5; D is uncertain. CDR3 length: 16 amino acids. V gave up 1 base and J gave up 4 bases, with 15 bases separating them. CDR1 and CDR2 (germline): SGHDT, YYEEEE. The CDR3 sequence: CASSLWVGNLNQPQHF. For the CDR3, the DNA is TGTGCCAGCAGCTTGTGGGTCGGGAATTTGAATCAGCCCCAGCATTTT.